This note documents a single TCR beta chain sequence. This clone was recorded a few times. Its antigen is currently not known. No qualities accompany the bases; no much larger clone lies one base away. The sample originates from a study of cytomegalovirus exposure and HLA in healthy donors (dated by TCRdb to 2015 to 2018). With respect to the entire study: According to a later analysis, the 120 or so validation repertoires were produced on the same platform as the 700 or so repertoires of the first cohort. The study aimed to test whether cataloging public T cell receptors could reveal signatures of past pathogen exposure. Besides the first cohort of 666 subjects, a separate validation cohort made up of about 120 different subjects was used. High-throughput TCR immunosequencing, statistical association of individual TCRs with disease status, and machine learning were combined to predict cytomegalovirus infection status.

The library was obtained by the immunoSEQ multiplex PCR assay. The study's own analysis went as follows. A statistical classification framework was built to diagnose cytomegalovirus status from the catalog of TCR beta chain sequences. TCRdb's version of the immuneACCESS table is confined to in-frame rearrangements and falls short of the full clone set. An unresolved V gene accounts for under half of the shortfall where checked; the remainder is of unknown origin. V and J calls plus clone size are reproduced from that table; the DNA served to infer D and trimming. Present in this sample are 130,000 or so clones, nearly 90% of which were seen just once. 8% to 9.5% of the sample goes to the ten largest clones. Donors formed part of the validation cohort, which comprised 120 subjects and was distinct from the first cohort of some 700 subjects. Relative to germline, V is 0 bases shorter and J is 9 bases shorter, with 12 bases between their ends. The germline V gene (reference sequence) yields MNHEY for CDR1 and SMNVEV for CDR2. From the cysteine up to the phenylalanine, the CDR3 has a length of 15 residues. The DNA shown is the 45-base CDR3, in frame from base 1.

Overall study outcomes, separate from this receptor: In both the original and validation cohorts, the classifier was reported to diagnose cytomegalovirus status with high specificity and sensitivity. The study listed 164 TCR beta chains as associated with cytomegalovirus. According to the authors, the approach could potentially be generalized to other disease states and immunological phenotypes. A few of the identified cytomegalovirus-associated TCR beta chains were confirmed in vitro to be specific for cytomegalovirus antigens. Most TCR sequences were observed very rarely across donors, whereas some public TCRs were present in many individuals. Of the cluster scores, roughly 95% were above 0 in a later analysis, which found that TCRs clustered in the first cohort also tended to co-occur in the roughly 130 validation repertoires. A later analysis lacked HLA typing for the validation cohort, so it scored co-occurrence in that cohort across all 120 or so repertoires.

Source material: PBMCs. The chain was built from TRBV27 and TRBJ1-6; a tentative D call is TRBD1 (5 bases match). This sequence was found in a woman aged 18-29 years in good health and CMV-seropositive. The base sequence is TGTGCCAGCAGTTTATCGGGCCAGGGCAGTTCACCCCTCCACTTT. This is translated as CASSLSGQGSSPLHF.